These 9 T cell receptor beta chains came from one sample sequenced in a study of human T cells and chemical hapten exposure (dated by TCRdb to the early 2020s). Explained via the paper, the time point label denotes: patch test 1, 2 weeks after DPC sensitization. This sample's treatment or condition label indicates: therapeutic diphenylcyclopropenone sensitization with weekly scalp DPC. The method behind the library was RACE. TCRdb lists the instrument as NextSeq 500. TCRdb itself trimmed the public reads at Q25 with fastp, ran MiXCR and retained productive beta chains. Rows matching on CDR3 protein sequence are summarized as one entry with the most common DNA and genes. This sample lists 95,000 to 150,000 distinct CDR3 sequences; approximately 15% were detected once. Of the sample, around 0.99% falls within the top ten clones. This material consisted of whole blood, taken in connection with sensitization to the hapten diphenylcyclopropenone (DPC). Receptors were obtained from a man aged 18 to 30 with alopecia areata. Some clones in this sample may be carry-over from other donors' samples.

At least ten counts were recorded for this clonotype. The chain links TRBV5-1 to TRBJ2-3; 10 nucleotides agree with TRBD2. Germline loops: CDR1 SGHRS, CDR2 YFSETQ. With V trimmed by 1 base and J by 0 bases, 8 bases remained unmatched. CDR3 length equals 18 residues. The CDR3: CASSLLPSGGQSTDTQYF. For the CDR3, the DNA is TGCGCCAGCAGCTTGTTACCTAGCGGGGGTCAAAGCACAGATACGCAGTATTTT. Variable domain in full (rest from reference TRBV5-1 and TRBJ2-3): KAGVTQTPRYLIKTRGQQVTLSCSPISGHRSVSWYQQTPGQGLQFLFEYFSETQRNKGNFPGRFSGRQFSNSRSEMNVSTLELGDSALYLCASSLLPSGGQSTDTQYFGPGTRLTVL.

This clonotype was picked up a small number of times. The chain combines TRBV5-1 with TRBJ2-2, with 11 nucleotides matching TRBD2. The junction had 8 bases not matched to a gene; V was cut back by 6 bases and J by 7 bases. The CDR3 has 15 residues. Germline loops: CDR1 SGHRS, CDR2 YFSETQ. As DNA, the CDR3 is TGCGCCAGCATCGGGACTAGCGGTTCCGGCGGGGAGCTGTTTTTT. It encodes CASIGTSGSGGELFF.

This clonotype occurred a few times. The chain uses TRBV20-1 and TRBJ2-1; D remains unclear. The CDR3 covers 11 residues. From germline, CDR1 is DFQATT and CDR2 SNEGSKA (reference sequence). Trimming stripped 6 bases from V and 4 bases from J, with 7 bases between. The CDR3, as DNA: TGCAGTGCCCGAACTTACAATGAGCAGTTCTTC. It specifies CSARTYNEQFF.

The table lists this clonotype with a few counts. The rearrangement uses TRBV4-3 and TRBJ2-7, with 8 bases matching TRBD2. Trimming took 0 bases from V and 4 from J; bases not matched to a gene: 8. The CDR3 extends over 16 amino acids. Germline values: CDR1 LGHNA, CDR2 YSLEER. CDR3 DNA sequence: TGCGCCAGCAGCCAAGATGGGGGGACTAGGGGATACGAGCAGTACTTC. Amino acids: CASSQDGGTRGYEQYF.

A few counts support this clonotype. The J gene is TRBJ2-3, the V gene TRBV7-9; D is possibly TRBD2 (6 bases). Germline CDR1 SEHNR, CDR2 FQNEAQ (reference sequence). V gave up 2 bases and J gave up 3 bases, with 18 bases separating them. The CDR3 runs to 17 residues. Here the CDR3 DNA reads TGTGCCAGCAGCTTACTGTTACGGAGGGACCCTACAGATACGCAGTATTTT. Amino acid sequence: CASSLLLRRDPTDTQYF.

The chain has TRBV6-1 and TRBJ2-7, with D possibly being TRBD2 (5 bases). CDR3 length equals 12 residues. V was cut by 3 bases and J by 8 bases, with 11 bases left in between. Germline V gives CDR1 MNHNS, CDR2 SASEGT. CDR3 bases: TGTGCCAGCAGTGAGGGGAGTGCGAAGCAGTACGTC. This sequence encodes CASSEGSAKQYV.

The genes are TRBV11-2 and TRBJ2-2, with TRBD1 as a possible D gene (5 bases). The V end was cut by 0 bases, the J end by 3 bases, with 8 bases between. CDR3 length: 15 residues. Germline values: CDR1 SGHAT, CDR2 FQNNGV. CDR3 in DNA: TGTGCCAGCAGCTTAGAGACAGTCCACACCGGGGAGCTGTTTTTT. Translating gives CASSLETVHTGELFF.

The rearrangement joins TRBV7-9 to TRBJ2-3, with 11 bases matching TRBD1. This CDR3 is built from 15 residues. Per the germline V gene, CDR1 is SEHNR and CDR2 is FQNEAQ (reference sequence). After removal of 5 bases from V and 5 bases from J, the junction contained 6 bases not matched to a gene. CDR3 residues: CASSTRTGGIDTQYF. The CDR3 DNA follows: TGTGCCAGCAGCACCAGGACAGGGGGCATAGATACGCAGTATTTT.

This clonotype came up a few times. The genes are TRBV3-1 and TRBJ2-2; possibly TRBD2 for D (7 bases). The CDR3 extends over 16 amino acids. The ends were cut back, 1 base at V and 0 bases at J, with 9 bases in the middle. The germline V gene encodes CDR1 LGHDT and CDR2 YNNKEL (reference sequence). DNA for the CDR3: TGTGCCAGCAGCCAAGCGGGGGGCCCGAACACCGGGGAGCTGTTTTTT. It is translated as CASSQAGGPNTGELFF.